This TCR beta chain was documented in a study of blood T cell repertoires in COVID-19. Whole-study context: PBMCs, B-cell-depleted T cells, or T cells were the source of the cDNA or gDNA that made up the material.

The data were produced by immunoSEQ multiplex PCR, yet TCRdb's version contains in-frame clones alone and is incomplete. Altogether under 400,000 clones are present, 70% to 90% being singletons, with the ten largest covering about 10%. Deletions cut 3 bases from V and 4 bases from J, with 9 bases between. This CDR3 contains 12 residues. Germline V gene lookup returns CDR1 DFQATT and CDR2 SNEGSKA (reference sequence). Enrollment of patients from Seattle took place during active infection, with longitudinal follow-up. This chain uses TRBV20-1 with TRBJ2-5, with D maybe TRBD2 (5 bases). The receptor's source is a woman in her 30s with COVID-19, enrolled during active disease. Material for sequencing was peripheral blood. Here the CDR3 reads CSASGSGETQYF. CDR3 sequence (DNA): TGCAGTGCTAGTGGGAGTGGAGAGACCCAGTACTTC.